Reported below is one TCR beta chain. Antigen unknown. The data were produced by immunoSEQ multiplex PCR, yet TCRdb's version contains in-frame clones alone and is incomplete. The sample records fewer than 55,000 clones, approximately 64% being singletons. Germline CDR1 reads SGHAT; CDR2 reads FQNNGV. The V end lost 2 bases, the J end lost 2 bases, and 9 bases lay between the germline ends. The length of the CDR3 is 14 residues. Noted time point: week 47, end of study. All doses held 300 ug of mutant IDH1 20-mer peptide, with topical imiquimod. The sample comes from a study of a mutant IDH1 vaccine in newly diagnosed glioma.

The J gene is TRBJ1-1, the V gene TRBV11-2; D call uncertain. The receptor was isolated from a man in his forties or fifties with glioma. Some clones in this sample may be carry-over from other donors' samples. Sequencing was performed on peripheral blood mononuclear cells (PBMCs), taken from a glioma patient whose treatment included an IDH1 peptide vaccine. CDR3 DNA sequence: TGTGCCAGCAGCTTATCCTGGGGAAACACTGAAGCTTTCTTT. This sequence encodes CASSLSWGNTEAFF.